This T cell receptor beta chain derives from a study of graft-versus-host responses after intestinal transplantation. The study plated some 200,000 CFSE-labeled responders with some 200,000 irradiated, violet-dye-labeled stimulators. Measured with immunoSEQ multiplex PCR; TCRdb has only the in-frame clones, and not every one. The sample consists of roughly 21,000 clones, approximately 40% of them appearing once. Sequences were derived from alloreactive CD8+ T cells from a mixed lymphocyte reaction culture, sampled before intestinal transplant. Subset defined: CFSE-low proliferating T cells sorted from roughly six-day pre-transplant mixed lymphocyte reaction (GvH or HvG direction). The sequence came from a human patient who received an intestinal transplant.

Here the CDR3 reads CASSSSPGGSYEQYF. The CDR3 DNA sequence: TGTGCCAGCAGCTCCTCCCCGGGGGGCTCCTACGAGCAGTACTTC. The chain uses TRBV7-9 and TRBJ2-7; 7 positions match TRBD2. In germline, CDR1 is SEHNR, CDR2 FQNEAQ (reference sequence). Unmatched junction bases numbered 6, after V lost 4 bases and J lost 0 bases. The CDR3 sequence is 15 residues long.